These T cell receptor beta chains were read from a single sample in a study of neurological immune-mediated disorders. TCRdb itself ran the 5' RACE reads through MiXCR, one entry per CDR3 protein. The sample includes about 52,000 distinct CDR3 sequences, more than 3% of them seen just once. Sequenced: PBMCs. Receptors were obtained from a man aged 25 to 40 with multiple sclerosis. CDR3s include the opening cysteine and the closing phenylalanine or tryptophan. Each record gives: CDR3 protein, CDR3 DNA, D gene, J gene, clone size, V gene. A D gene is named only where the DNA matches it firmly. Clone size appears in some rows only: once, few, many, or a class for an expanded clone.

CDR3aa: CASSPVRSVGQPQNF
CDR3nt: TGTGCCAGCAGTCCGGTCAGGTCTGTCGGTCAGCCCCAGAATTTT
d_gene: NA
j_gene: TRBJ1-5
abundance: few
v_gene: TRBV12-3/TRBV12-4

CDR3aa: CSASRRGLSEAFF
CDR3nt: TGCAGTGCTAGTCGCAGGGGGTTATCTGAAGCTTTCTTT
d_gene: TRBD1
j_gene: TRBJ1-1
abundance: many
v_gene: TRBV20-1

CDR3aa: CASSPEQGDEQFF
CDR3nt: TGCGCCAGCAGTCCCGAACAGGGCGATGAGCAGTTCTTC
d_gene: NA
j_gene: TRBJ2-1
abundance: many
v_gene: TRBV5-1

CDR3aa: CASRDGAETAPLHF
CDR3nt: TGCGCCAGCAGGGACGGGGCCGAGACGGCACCCCTCCACTTT
d_gene: NA
j_gene: TRBJ1-6
abundance: medium-sized
v_gene: TRBV10-2

CDR3aa: CASSPMVRGDEQYF
CDR3nt: TGTGCCAGCTCACCAATGGTCCGAGGTGACGAGCAGTACTTC
d_gene: NA
j_gene: TRBJ2-7
abundance: NA
v_gene: TRBV18

CDR3aa: CATRPDSGRSAEAFF
CDR3nt: TGTGCCACCCGACCCGATTCAGGGCGGTCGGCTGAAGCTTTCTTT
d_gene: NA
j_gene: TRBJ1-1
abundance: NA
v_gene: TRBV3-1

CDR3aa: CASSFGTGVRKLFF
CDR3nt: TGTGCCAGCAGTTTCGGGACAGGGGTCCGAAAACTGTTTTTT
d_gene: TRBD1
j_gene: TRBJ1-4
abundance: many
v_gene: TRBV27

CDR3aa: CASSLQAGDTQYF
CDR3nt: TGCGCCAGCAGCTTACAGGCGGGAGATACGCAGTATTTT
d_gene: NA
j_gene: TRBJ2-3
abundance: many
v_gene: TRBV5-1

CDR3aa: CASSLQANTEAFF
CDR3nt: TGTGCCAGCAGCCTCCAAGCGAACACTGAAGCTTTCTTT
d_gene: NA
j_gene: TRBJ1-1
abundance: many
v_gene: TRBV12-3/TRBV12-4

CDR3aa: CSARDYQHSWTQAFF
CDR3nt: TGCAGTGCTAGAGATTATCAGCACTCCTGGACCCAAGCTTTCTTT
d_gene: NA
j_gene: TRBJ1-1
abundance: many
v_gene: TRBV20-1

CDR3aa: CASSLEQEVRFF
CDR3nt: TGCGCCAGCAGCTTAGAACAGGAGGTTCGGTTCTTC
d_gene: NA
j_gene: TRBJ2-1
abundance: many
v_gene: TRBV5-1

CDR3aa: CATSSDRGREETQYF
CDR3nt: TGTGCCACCAGCAGCGACAGGGGGCGGGAAGAGACCCAGTACTTC
d_gene: TRBD1
j_gene: TRBJ2-5
abundance: many
v_gene: TRBV15

CDR3aa: CASSLETSGGTGELFF
CDR3nt: TGCGCCAGCAGCTTGGAAACTAGCGGGGGGACCGGGGAGCTGTTTTTT
d_gene: TRBD2
j_gene: TRBJ2-2
abundance: many
v_gene: TRBV5-1

CDR3aa: CSARDTVVVNEQFF
CDR3nt: TGCAGTGCTCGGGACACGGTAGTTGTAAATGAGCAGTTCTTC
d_gene: NA
j_gene: TRBJ2-1
abundance: many
v_gene: TRBV20-1

CDR3aa: CSAQRGGTNTEAFF
CDR3nt: TGCAGTGCTCAAAGGGGGGGAACGAACACTGAAGCTTTCTTT
d_gene: NA
j_gene: TRBJ1-1
abundance: few
v_gene: TRBV20-1

CDR3aa: CSARDAGSPILAKNIQYF
CDR3nt: TGCAGTGCTAGAGATGCGGGGTCGCCCATACTAGCCAAAAACATTCAGTACTTC
d_gene: NA
j_gene: TRBJ2-4
abundance: many
v_gene: TRBV20-1

CDR3aa: CASSQTSGRSGELFF
CDR3nt: TGCGCCAGCAGCCAGACTAGCGGGAGAAGCGGGGAGCTGTTTTTT
d_gene: TRBD2
j_gene: TRBJ2-2
abundance: many
v_gene: TRBV5-1

CDR3aa: CASRGDSSYEQYF
CDR3nt: TGTGCCAGCAGGGGGGACAGCTCCTACGAGCAGTACTTC
d_gene: TRBD1
j_gene: TRBJ2-7
abundance: many
v_gene: TRBV28

CDR3aa: CASSYPGTGSYEQYF
CDR3nt: TGTGCCAGCAGTTACCCCGGGACAGGCTCCTACGAGCAGTACTTC
d_gene: TRBD1
j_gene: TRBJ2-7
abundance: many
v_gene: TRBV28

CDR3aa: CASRAGGYNEQFF
CDR3nt: TGTGCCAGCAGGGCGGGGGGCTACAATGAGCAGTTCTTC
d_gene: TRBD2
j_gene: TRBJ2-1
abundance: many
v_gene: TRBV12-3/TRBV12-4

CDR3aa: CASSFGAGIYNEQFF
CDR3nt: TGTGCCAGCAGCTTCGGTGCGGGAATCTACAATGAGCAGTTCTTC
d_gene: NA
j_gene: TRBJ2-1
abundance: many
v_gene: TRBV5-6

CDR3aa: CASSQTGRNNEQFF
CDR3nt: TGTGCCAGCAGCCAGACGGGACGGAACAATGAGCAGTTCTTC
d_gene: NA
j_gene: TRBJ2-1
abundance: few
v_gene: TRBV3-1

CDR3aa: CASSVVGDTGELFF
CDR3nt: TGCGCCAGCAGTGTTGTGGGGGACACCGGGGAGCTGTTTTTT
d_gene: NA
j_gene: TRBJ2-2
abundance: many
v_gene: TRBV10-2

CDR3aa: CASSYSERYGYTF
CDR3nt: TGTGCCAGCAGTTACTCGGAGCGCTATGGCTACACCTTC
d_gene: NA
j_gene: TRBJ1-2
abundance: many
v_gene: TRBV6-5

CDR3aa: CASSWNSGQALYTF
CDR3nt: TGCGCCAGCAGCTGGAACTCAGGACAGGCCCTCTACACCTTC
d_gene: TRBD1
j_gene: TRBJ1-2
abundance: many
v_gene: TRBV5-1

CDR3aa: CASSSVPLGVPYF
CDR3nt: TGTGCCAGCAGCTCGGTCCCTTTAGGAGTTCCGTACTTC
d_gene: NA
j_gene: TRBJ2-5
abundance: many
v_gene: TRBV7-2